This TCR beta chain originates from a study of T-cell reconstitution after alpha-beta-depleted transplantation in children. V lost 6 bases to trimming and J lost 7 bases; unmatched junction nucleotides: 11. The CDR3 spans 14 residues. The authors prepared the TCRbeta library with unique molecular identifiers. Each CDR3 protein is one row after TCRdb ran MiXCR on the PCR reads. The table lists just over 950,000 distinct CDR3 sequences, about 29% of them singletons. Here the sequenced sample was PBMCs, mostly from graft donor cells, taken 360 days after TCRalphabeta/CD19-depleted stem cell transplant. The receptor's source is a boy under three years old who had a stem cell transplant for SCID, so the T cells may come from the graft donor. The gene calls are TRBV12-3 or TRBV12-4 and TRBJ2-5, with 7 bases fitting TRBD1. The CDR3 reads CASRQTSGGLTQYF. DNA of the CDR3: TGTGCCAGCAGACAAACCTCAGGGGGATTGACCCAGTACTTC.